This T cell receptor beta chain is drawn from a study of CD8+CD57+ T cells in acquired aplastic anemia. The study profiled TCR beta VDJ and CDR3 using genomic DNA as template. TCRdb re-derived calls from the reads in MiXCR, one entry per CDR3 protein. The sample holds 180,000 or so distinct CDR3 sequences, 48% seen once. Germline CDR1 KGHDR, CDR2 SFDVKD. Losses at the gene ends were 4 bases for V and 2 bases for J; bases not matched to a gene: 4. The CDR3 loop spans 15 amino acids. This clonotype has just a few counts. By flow cytometry, patients selected for sequencing had shown an expansion of CD8+CD57+ cells.

The clonotype originates from a human donor with aplastic anemia. The sequencing sample was made of sorted CD4+, CD8+, or CD8+CD57+ T cells (not recorded which) from PBMCs. The V gene is TRBV24-1, the J gene TRBJ1-5; 7 bases are shared with TRBD1. The CDR3 sequence: CATSDRTGGNQPQHF. For the CDR3, the DNA is TGTGCCACCAGTGACAGAACAGGGGGCAATCAGCCCCAGCATTTT.